Each of the 20 T cell receptor beta chains below was sequenced from the same sample in a study of CD8+ T cells in alopecia areata. As the sequencing template, cDNA was produced by extracting RNA and reverse transcribing it. Using immunoSEQ multiplex PCR, the repertoire was profiled, and TCRdb retains in-frame clones only, with some absent. This sample yields about 140,000 clones, of which about 60% are seen a single time; about 4.4% belongs to the top ten. Sequenced: CD4+ T cells sorted from blood. The receptors stem from a human donor in good health.

This clone has only a few counts. The chain joins TRBV7-9 to TRBJ1-1; possibly TRBD1 for D (5 bases). The CDR3 contains 16 residues. Trimming removed 2 bases at V and 4 bases at J, with 17 bases between. CDR1 is SEHNR, CDR2 FQNEAQ, per germline (reference sequence). The CDR3 region has the DNA TGTGCCAGCAGCTTAAGATCGAAGGGGCTGGGCACTGAAGCTTTCTTT. As protein: CASSLRSKGLGTEAFF.

This clone was counted a few times. The genes are TRBV4-1 and TRBJ2-7, with unresolved D. The CDR3 loop spans 16 amino acids. Trimming took off 1 base at V and 3 bases at J, with 16 bases between the two ends. CDR1 is MGHRA and CDR2 is YSYEKL in the germline V gene. CDR3 in amino acids: CASSQVGRTKHYEQYF. The CDR3 coding sequence is TGCGCCAGCAGCCAAGTAGGTAGGACGAAGCACTACGAGCAGTACTTC.

At least ten counts were recorded for this clone. This chain uses TRBV9 with TRBJ2-7; no definite D call. The CDR3 extends over 14 amino acids. Trimming cost V 3 bases and J 8 bases, with 18 bases left between them. Germline assignment: CDR1 SGDLS and CDR2 YYNGEE. This chain's CDR3 is CASSAADHEGKQYF. The CDR3 region has the DNA TGTGCCAGCAGCGCCGCGGACCACGAAGGGAAGCAGTACTTC.

The V gene is TRBV29-1, the J gene TRBJ2-7; 9 bases line up with TRBD1. With V trimmed by 3 bases and J by 6 bases, 9 bases remained unmatched. The CDR3 sequence is 14 residues long. Germline lookup yields CDR1 SQVTM and CDR2 ANQGSEA. The CDR3 DNA reads TGCAGCGTTGATTTCGGGACAGGGACGACCGAGCAGTACTTC. Translating gives CSVDFGTGTTEQYF.

This chain links TRBV18 with TRBJ2-7; 9 positions match TRBD2. With V trimmed by 8 bases and J by 2 bases, 4 bases remained unmatched. The CDR3 spans 13 residues. The germline V gene encodes CDR1 KGHSH and CDR2 LQKENI. Written as DNA, the CDR3 is TGTGCCAGCCGGGGGACTAGCACCTACGAGCAGTACTTC. It specifies CASRGTSTYEQYF. The full variable domain, completed using reference TRBV18 and TRBJ2-7, is NAGVMQNPRHLVRRRGQEARLRCSPMKGHSHVYWYRQLPEEGLKFMVYLQKENIIDESGMPKERFSAEFPKEGPSILRIQQVVRGDSAAYFCASRGTSTYEQYFGPGTRLTVT.

The chain recombines TRBV5-1 with TRBJ1-2; 10 nucleotides line up with TRBD1. V lost 4 bases and J lost 7; bases outside the gene matches: 7. The CDR3 runs to 14 residues. Germline V gene lookup returns CDR1 SGHRS and CDR2 YFSETQ. CDR3 region: CASSNKTGGSGYTF. Written as DNA, the CDR3 is TGCGCCAGCAGCAACAAGACAGGGGGCAGTGGCTACACCTTC.

The rearrangement uses TRBV4-1 and TRBJ1-2; D perhaps matches TRBD1 (5 bases). Trimming pared 3 bases from V and 0 bases from J, leaving 11 bases between. The CDR3 is 15 residues long. Germline V gene lookup returns CDR1 MGHRA and CDR2 YSYEKL. The CDR3 DNA reads as TGCGCCAGCAGCCATACCGCGGGGGCTAACTATGGCTACACCTTC. The encoded protein is CASSHTAGANYGYTF.

The V call is TRBV14, the J call TRBJ2-2, with TRBD2 as a possible D gene (5 bases). Germline values: CDR1 SGHDN, CDR2 FVKESK. V was clipped by 1 base and J by 2 bases, with 8 bases between them. The CDR3 is made up of 15 amino acids. CDR3 coding DNA: TGTGCCAGCAGCCAAGCACGGGGAAACACCGGGGAGCTGTTTTTT. It specifies CASSQARGNTGELFF.

The V call is TRBV19, the J call TRBJ1-1, with D possibly TRBD1 on 5 matching bases. The CDR3 covers 13 residues. The germline V gene encodes CDR1 LNHDA and CDR2 SQIVND (reference sequence). Trimming removed 5 bases from V and 7 bases from J, with 14 bases in between. The CDR3: CASSRAGRREAFF. The CDR3 DNA follows: TGTGCCAGTAGTCGAGCGGGACGGCGTGAAGCTTTCTTT.

The chain employs TRBV16 and TRBJ1-1; D may be TRBD1 (5 bases). The CDR3 sequence is 14 residues long. The V end lost 4 bases, the J end lost 4 bases, and 13 bases lay between the germline ends. The germline V gene has CDR1 KGHSY and CDR2 FQNENV. The CDR3 here is CASSPTGRVTEAFF. The DNA of the CDR3 is TGTGCCAGCAGCCCCACAGGCAGGGTCACTGAAGCTTTCTTT.

The chain couples TRBV5-1 to TRBJ2-1; D is unresolved. Trimming took off 0 bases at V and 8 bases at J, with 6 bases between the two ends. There are 12 residues in the CDR3. The germline CDR1 and CDR2 sequences are SGHRS and YFSETQ. The CDR3 region is CASSLGEYEQFF. DNA for the CDR3: TGCGCCAGCAGCTTGGGGGAATATGAGCAGTTCTTC.

This clone was observed a handful of times. The J gene is TRBJ1-3, the V gene TRBV7-8, with D uncertain. The CDR3 contains 14 residues. Per germline, CDR1 SGHVS and CDR2 FQNEAQ. Trimming pared 5 bases from V and 2 bases from J, leaving 10 bases between. DNA for the CDR3: TGTGCCAGCAGCCGAGGACCCGCTGGAAACACCATATATTTT. This codes for CASSRGPAGNTIYF.

The chain recombines TRBV2 with TRBJ2-7; no definite D call. The V gene's germline CDR1 is SNHLY and CDR2 FYNNEI. Deletions cut 3 bases from V and 4 bases from J, with 13 bases between. CDR3 length: 14 amino acids. CDR3 nucleotides: TGTGCCAGCAGTGATGTGGGTCTGGGTTACGAGCAGTACTTC. Its translation is CASSDVGLGYEQYF.

The rearrangement links TRBV30 to TRBJ2-7; 11 bases fit TRBD2. Germline V gene data show CDR1 as GTSNPN and CDR2 as SVGIG (reference sequence). This CDR3 has 12 residues. CDR3 in amino acids: CTLAGGPGEQYF. CDR3 nucleotides: TGTACCTTAGCGGGAGGGCCAGGCGAGCAGTACTTC.

The V call is TRBV6-6, the J call TRBJ1-2, with 7 nucleotides matching TRBD1. Germline V CDR1 and CDR2: MNHNY, SVGAGI (reference sequence). The CDR3 extends over 12 amino acids. The V segment lost 5 bases and the J segment 8 bases; nucleotides outside the gene matches: 5. The chain's CDR3 is CASSRQGGGYTF. The CDR3 DNA is TGTGCCAGCAGTCGACAGGGAGGGGGCTACACCTTC.

The rearrangement uses TRBV27 and TRBJ2-1; TRBD1 agrees at 10 bases. V lost 7 bases, J lost 9 bases, and 12 bases stayed unmatched. Germline V lookup: CDR1 MNHEY, CDR2 SMNVEV (reference sequence). The CDR3 consists of 15 residues. CDR3 sequence reads: CASTPSGQGLGEQFF. For the CDR3, the DNA is TGTGCCAGCACCCCCTCGGGACAGGGGTTAGGTGAGCAGTTCTTC.

The rearrangement joins TRBV29-1 to TRBJ2-7, with 10 bases matching TRBD2. CDR1 and CDR2 (germline): SQVTM, ANQGSEA. This CDR3 has 13 amino acids. J was trimmed by 6 bases and V by 2 bases; bases with no gene match: 4. CDR3 sequence (DNA): TGCAGCGTTGAATTTCTAGCGGGAGCCGAGCAGTACTTC. Amino acids: CSVEFLAGAEQYF.

The chain has TRBV7-9 and TRBJ2-2; the match to TRBD1 covers 10 bases. Germline assignment: CDR1 SEHNR and CDR2 FQNEAQ (reference sequence). The CDR3 is 15 residues long. V lost 2 bases and J lost 6; bases outside the gene matches: 3. The CDR3 DNA reads TGTGCCAGCAGCTTATGGGACAGGGGCTCCGGGGAGCTGTTTTTT. It encodes CASSLWDRGSGELFF.

The chain links TRBV2 to TRBJ2-3; D unclear. Germline V CDR1 and CDR2: SNHLY, FYNNEI. This CDR3 comprises 11 residues. The V gene lost 8 bases and the J gene lost 4 bases, with 7 bases spanning the gap. CDR3 in DNA: TGTGCCAGCGTTCAGGCAGATACGCAGTATTTT. Translated: CASVQADTQYF.

DNA for the CDR3: TGCGCCAGCAGCCCCCCAGGGATTAGCAATCAGCCCCAGCATTTT. It specifies CASSPPGISNQPQHF. This sequence joins TRBV4-1 and TRBJ1-5; perhaps TRBD1 as D (5 bases). Germline CDR1 is MGHRA and CDR2 is YSYEKL. The ends were cut back, 4 bases at V and 0 bases at J, with 10 bases in the middle. This CDR3 region has 15 residues.